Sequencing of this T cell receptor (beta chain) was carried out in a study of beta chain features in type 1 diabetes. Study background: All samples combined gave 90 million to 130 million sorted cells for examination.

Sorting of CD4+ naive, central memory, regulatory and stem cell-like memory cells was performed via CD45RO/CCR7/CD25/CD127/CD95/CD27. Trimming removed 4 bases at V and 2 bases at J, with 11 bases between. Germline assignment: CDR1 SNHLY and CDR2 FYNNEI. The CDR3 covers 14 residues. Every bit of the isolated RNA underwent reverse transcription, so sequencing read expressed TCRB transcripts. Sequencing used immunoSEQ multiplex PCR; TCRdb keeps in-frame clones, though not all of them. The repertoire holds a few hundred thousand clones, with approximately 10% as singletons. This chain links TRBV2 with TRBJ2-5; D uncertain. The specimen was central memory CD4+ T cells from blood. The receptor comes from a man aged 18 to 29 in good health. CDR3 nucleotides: TGTGCCAGCAGTGTCGTGACCCCTCAAGAGACCCAGTACTTC. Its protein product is CASSVVTPQETQYF.